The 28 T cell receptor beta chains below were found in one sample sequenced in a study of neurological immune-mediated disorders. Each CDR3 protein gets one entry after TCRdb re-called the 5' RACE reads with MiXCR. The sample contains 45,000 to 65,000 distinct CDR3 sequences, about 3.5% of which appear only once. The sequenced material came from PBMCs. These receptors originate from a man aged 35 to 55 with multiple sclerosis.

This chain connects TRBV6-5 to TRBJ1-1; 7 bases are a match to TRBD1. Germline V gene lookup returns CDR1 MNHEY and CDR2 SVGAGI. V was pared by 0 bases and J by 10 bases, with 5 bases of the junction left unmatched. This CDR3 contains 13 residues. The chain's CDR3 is CASSYSGGAGAFF. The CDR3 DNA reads TGTGCCAGCAGTTACTCAGGGGGCGCAGGAGCTTTCTTT.

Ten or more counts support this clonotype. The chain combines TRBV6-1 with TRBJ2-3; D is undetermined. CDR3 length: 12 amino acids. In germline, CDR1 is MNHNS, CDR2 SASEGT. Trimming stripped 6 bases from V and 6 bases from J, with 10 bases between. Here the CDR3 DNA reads TGTGCCAGCAGAGAGTTTCTGGATACGCAGTATTTT. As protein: CASREFLDTQYF.

CDR3 in amino acids: CASSSNPGTGGSYEQYF. DNA of the CDR3: TGTGCCAGCAGCTCAAACCCGGGGACAGGGGGATCCTACGAGCAGTACTTC. The chain uses TRBV11-2 and TRBJ2-7; 11 nucleotides align to TRBD1. The CDR3 loop spans 17 amino acids. Per germline, CDR1 SGHAT and CDR2 FQNNGV. The ends lost 4 bases at V and 1 base at J; junction bases unmatched: 9.

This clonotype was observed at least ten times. This chain's CDR3 is CASSYSITGDSSYGYTF. The CDR3 bases are TGTGCCAGCAGTTACTCGATAACGGGAGACAGTAGCTATGGCTACACCTTC. The V gene is TRBV6-5, the J gene TRBJ1-2, with a weak D call TRBD1 (5 bases). Looked up from germline, CDR1 is MNHEY and CDR2 is SVGAGI. This CDR3 spans 17 amino acids. The V end was cut by 0 bases, the J end by 4 bases, with 18 bases between.

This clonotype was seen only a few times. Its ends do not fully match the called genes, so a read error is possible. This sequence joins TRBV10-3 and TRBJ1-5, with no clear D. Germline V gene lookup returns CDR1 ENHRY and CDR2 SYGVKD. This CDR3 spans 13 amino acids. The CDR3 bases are TGTGCCATCAGATCGGGGTTGAATCAGCCCCAGAATTTT. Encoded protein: CAIRSGLNQPQNF.

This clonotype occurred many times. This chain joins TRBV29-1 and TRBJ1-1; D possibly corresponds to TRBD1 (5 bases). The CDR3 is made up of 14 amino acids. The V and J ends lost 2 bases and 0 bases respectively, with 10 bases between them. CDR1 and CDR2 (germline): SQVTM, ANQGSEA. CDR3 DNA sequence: TGCAGCGTTGAACAGGGACTTATGAACACTGAAGCTTTCTTT. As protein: CSVEQGLMNTEAFF.

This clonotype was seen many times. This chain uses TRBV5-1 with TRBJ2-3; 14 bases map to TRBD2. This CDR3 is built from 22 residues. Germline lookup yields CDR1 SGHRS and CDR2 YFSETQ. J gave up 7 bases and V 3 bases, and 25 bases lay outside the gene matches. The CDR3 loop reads CASSSGLAGARENAAFVHTQYF. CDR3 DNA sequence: TGCGCCAGCAGCTCGGGACTAGCGGGGGCCCGTGAAAATGCCGCCTTTGTTCATACGCAGTATTTT. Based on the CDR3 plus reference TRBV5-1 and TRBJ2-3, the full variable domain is KAGVTQTPRYLIKTRGQQVTLSCSPISGHRSVSWYQQTPGQGLQFLFEYFSETQRNKGNFPGRFSGRQFSNSRSEMNVSTLELGDSALYLCASSSGLAGARENAAFVHTQYFGPGTRLTVL.

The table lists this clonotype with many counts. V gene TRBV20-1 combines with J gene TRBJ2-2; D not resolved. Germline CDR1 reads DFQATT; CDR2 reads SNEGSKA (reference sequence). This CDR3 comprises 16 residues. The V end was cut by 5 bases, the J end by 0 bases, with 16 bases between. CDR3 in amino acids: CSARFLWGSNTGELFF. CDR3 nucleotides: TGCAGTGCTCGCTTTCTGTGGGGATCGAACACCGGGGAGCTGTTTTTT.

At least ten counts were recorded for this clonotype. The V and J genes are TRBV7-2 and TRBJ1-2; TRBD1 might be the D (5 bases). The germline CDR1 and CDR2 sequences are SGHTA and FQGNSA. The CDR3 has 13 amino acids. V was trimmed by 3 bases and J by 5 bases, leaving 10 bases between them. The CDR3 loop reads CASSLGGDYGYTF. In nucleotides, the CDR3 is TGTGCCAGCAGCTTGGGGGGGGATTATGGCTACACCTTC. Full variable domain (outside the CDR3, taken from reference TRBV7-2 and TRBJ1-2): GAGVSQSPSNKVTEKGKDVELRCDPISGHTALYWYRQSLGQGLEFLIYFQGNSAPDKSGLPSDRFSAERTGGSVSTLTIQRTQQEDSAVYLCASSLGGDYGYTFGSGTRLTVV.

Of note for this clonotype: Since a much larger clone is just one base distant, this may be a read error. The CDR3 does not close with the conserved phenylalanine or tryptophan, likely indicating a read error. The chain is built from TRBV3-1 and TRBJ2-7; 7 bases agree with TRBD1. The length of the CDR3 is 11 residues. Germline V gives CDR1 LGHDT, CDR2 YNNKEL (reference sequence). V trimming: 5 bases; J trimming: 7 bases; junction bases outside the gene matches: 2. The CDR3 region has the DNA TGTGCCAGCAGCAACAGGGGAGAGCAGTACTGC. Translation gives CASSNRGEQYC.

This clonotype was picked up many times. The CDR3 sequence: CSARGDGARDEQYF. The CDR3 DNA follows: TGCAGTGCTAGAGGGGACGGGGCGCGGGACGAGCAGTACTTC. The chain joins TRBV20-1 to TRBJ2-7, with D perhaps TRBD1 or TRBD2 (5 bases each). The CDR3 loop spans 14 amino acids. Germline V gives CDR1 DFQATT, CDR2 SNEGSKA (reference sequence). Deletions cut 1 base from V and 5 bases from J, with 15 bases between.

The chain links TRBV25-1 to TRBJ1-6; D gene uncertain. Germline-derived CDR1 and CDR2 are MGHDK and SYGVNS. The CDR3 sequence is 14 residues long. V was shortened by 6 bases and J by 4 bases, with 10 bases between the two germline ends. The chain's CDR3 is CASRQWVYNSPLHF. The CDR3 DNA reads TGTGCCAGCAGGCAATGGGTTTATAATTCACCCCTCCACTTT.

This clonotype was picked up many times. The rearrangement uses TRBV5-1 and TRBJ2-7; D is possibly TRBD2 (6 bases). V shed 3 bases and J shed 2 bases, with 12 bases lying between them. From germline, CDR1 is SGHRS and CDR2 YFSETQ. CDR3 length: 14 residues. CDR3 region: CASSSIGGTYEQYF. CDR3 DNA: TGCGCCAGCAGCTCGATTGGGGGGACCTACGAGCAGTACTTC.

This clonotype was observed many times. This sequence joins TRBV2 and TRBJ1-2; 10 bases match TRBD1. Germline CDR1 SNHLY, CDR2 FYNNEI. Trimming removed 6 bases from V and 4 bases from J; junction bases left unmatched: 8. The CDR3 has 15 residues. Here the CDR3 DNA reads TGTGCCAGCAGCCGGACAGGGGGGGGCGGCTATGGCTACACCTTC. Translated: CASSRTGGGGYGYTF.

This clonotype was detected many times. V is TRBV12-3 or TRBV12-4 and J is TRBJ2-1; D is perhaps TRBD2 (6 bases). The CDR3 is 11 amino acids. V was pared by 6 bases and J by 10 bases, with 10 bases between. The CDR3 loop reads CASSLAGEQFF. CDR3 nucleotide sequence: TGTGCCAGCAGCCTGGCGGGAGAGCAGTTCTTC.

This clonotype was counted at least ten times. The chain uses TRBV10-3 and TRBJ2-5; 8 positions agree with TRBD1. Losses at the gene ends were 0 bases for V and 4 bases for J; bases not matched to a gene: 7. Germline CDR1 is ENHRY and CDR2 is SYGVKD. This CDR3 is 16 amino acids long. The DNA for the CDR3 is TGTGCCATCAGTGAGTCGGCTCTCAGGGGGCGAGAGACCCAGTACTTC. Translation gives CAISESALRGRETQYF.

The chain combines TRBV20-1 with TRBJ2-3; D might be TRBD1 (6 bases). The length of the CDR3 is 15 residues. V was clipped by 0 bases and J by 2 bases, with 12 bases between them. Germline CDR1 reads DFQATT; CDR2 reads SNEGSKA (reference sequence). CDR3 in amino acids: CSARETQGFTDTQYF. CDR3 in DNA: TGCAGTGCTAGAGAAACACAGGGTTTCACAGATACGCAGTATTTT.

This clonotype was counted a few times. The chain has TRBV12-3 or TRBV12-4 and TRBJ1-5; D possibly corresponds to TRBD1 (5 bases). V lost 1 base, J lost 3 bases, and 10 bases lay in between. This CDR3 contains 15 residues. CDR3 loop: CASSLGGTVNQPQHF. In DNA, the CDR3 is TGTGCCAGCAGTTTAGGCGGGACGGTCAATCAGCCCCAGCATTTT.

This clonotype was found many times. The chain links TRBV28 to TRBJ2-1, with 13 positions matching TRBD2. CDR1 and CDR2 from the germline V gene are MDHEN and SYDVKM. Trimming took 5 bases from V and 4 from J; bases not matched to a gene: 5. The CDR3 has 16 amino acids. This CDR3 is CASSPTSGGRYNEQFF. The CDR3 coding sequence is TGTGCCAGCAGTCCGACTAGCGGGGGGAGATACAATGAGCAGTTCTTC.

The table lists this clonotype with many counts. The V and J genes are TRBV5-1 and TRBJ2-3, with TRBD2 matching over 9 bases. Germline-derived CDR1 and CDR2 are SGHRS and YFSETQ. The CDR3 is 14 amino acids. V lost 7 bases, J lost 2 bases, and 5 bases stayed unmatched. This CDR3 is CASVSGGTTDTQYF. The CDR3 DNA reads TGCGCCAGCGTTAGCGGGGGCACCACAGATACGCAGTATTTT.

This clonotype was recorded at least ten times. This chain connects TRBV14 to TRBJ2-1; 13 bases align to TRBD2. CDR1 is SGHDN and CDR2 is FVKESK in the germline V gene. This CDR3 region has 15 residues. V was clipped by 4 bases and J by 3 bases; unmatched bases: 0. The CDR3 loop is CASSRTSGGYNEQFF. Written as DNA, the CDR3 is TGTGCCAGCAGCCGGACTAGCGGGGGCTACAATGAGCAGTTCTTC.

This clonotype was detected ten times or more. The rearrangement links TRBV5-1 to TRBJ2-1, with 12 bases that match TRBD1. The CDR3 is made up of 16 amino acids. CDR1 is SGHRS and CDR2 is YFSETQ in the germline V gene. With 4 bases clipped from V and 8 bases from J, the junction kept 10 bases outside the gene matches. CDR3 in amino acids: CASSPGRGQGAHEQFF. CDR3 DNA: TGCGCCAGCAGCCCCGGGAGGGGACAGGGGGCTCATGAGCAGTTCTTC.

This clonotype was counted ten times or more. The CDR3 DNA follows: TGTGCCACCAGTGATCCTGGAACAGTTCCGGATACGCAGTATTTT. Protein sequence: CATSDPGTVPDTQYF. This sequence joins TRBV24-1 and TRBJ2-3; no clear D gene. The CDR3 loop spans 15 amino acids. Trimming took off 3 bases at V and 6 bases at J, with 15 bases between the two ends. Germline V gives CDR1 KGHDR, CDR2 SFDVKD.

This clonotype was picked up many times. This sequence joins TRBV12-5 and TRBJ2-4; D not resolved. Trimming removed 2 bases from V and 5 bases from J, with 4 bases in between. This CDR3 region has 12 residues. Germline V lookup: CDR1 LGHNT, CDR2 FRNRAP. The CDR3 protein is CASGLIQNIQYF. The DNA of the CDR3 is TGTGCTAGTGGTTTGATTCAAAACATTCAGTACTTC. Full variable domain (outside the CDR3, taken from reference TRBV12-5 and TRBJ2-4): DARVTQTPRHKVTEMGQEVTMRCQPILGHNTVFWYRQTMMQGLELLAYFRNRAPLDDSGMPKDRFSAEMPDATLATLKIQPSEPRDSAVYFCASGLIQNIQYFGAGTRLSVL.

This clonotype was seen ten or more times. The CDR3 DNA reads TGCAGCGTTGATCGGGATTCGGGCTATGGCTACACCTTC. Protein: CSVDRDSGYGYTF. V is TRBV29-1 and J is TRBJ1-2, with D unclear. The CDR3 contains 13 residues. Germline V gives CDR1 SQVTM, CDR2 ANQGSEA. Trimming took 3 bases from V and 4 from J, leaving 12 bases between them.

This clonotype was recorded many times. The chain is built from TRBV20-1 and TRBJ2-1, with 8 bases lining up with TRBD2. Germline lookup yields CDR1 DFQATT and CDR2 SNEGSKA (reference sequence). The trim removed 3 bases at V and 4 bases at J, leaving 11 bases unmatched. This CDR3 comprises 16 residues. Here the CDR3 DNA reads TGCAGTGCTAGGGCGTTGGTGGCTAGCGGGTACAATGAGCAGTTCTTC. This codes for CSARALVASGYNEQFF.

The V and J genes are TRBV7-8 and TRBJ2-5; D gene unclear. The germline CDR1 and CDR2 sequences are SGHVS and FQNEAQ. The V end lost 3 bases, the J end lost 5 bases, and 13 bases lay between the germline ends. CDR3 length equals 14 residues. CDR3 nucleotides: TGTGCCAGCAGCTTTTGGGAATTGGGGGAGACCCAGTACTTC. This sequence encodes CASSFWELGETQYF.

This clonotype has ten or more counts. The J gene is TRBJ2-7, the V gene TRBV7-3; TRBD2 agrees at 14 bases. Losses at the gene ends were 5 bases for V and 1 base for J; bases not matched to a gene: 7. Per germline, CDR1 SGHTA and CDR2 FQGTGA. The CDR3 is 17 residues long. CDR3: CASSLGLAGGYSYEQYF. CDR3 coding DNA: TGTGCCAGCAGCCTAGGACTAGCGGGGGGCTATTCCTACGAGCAGTACTTC.